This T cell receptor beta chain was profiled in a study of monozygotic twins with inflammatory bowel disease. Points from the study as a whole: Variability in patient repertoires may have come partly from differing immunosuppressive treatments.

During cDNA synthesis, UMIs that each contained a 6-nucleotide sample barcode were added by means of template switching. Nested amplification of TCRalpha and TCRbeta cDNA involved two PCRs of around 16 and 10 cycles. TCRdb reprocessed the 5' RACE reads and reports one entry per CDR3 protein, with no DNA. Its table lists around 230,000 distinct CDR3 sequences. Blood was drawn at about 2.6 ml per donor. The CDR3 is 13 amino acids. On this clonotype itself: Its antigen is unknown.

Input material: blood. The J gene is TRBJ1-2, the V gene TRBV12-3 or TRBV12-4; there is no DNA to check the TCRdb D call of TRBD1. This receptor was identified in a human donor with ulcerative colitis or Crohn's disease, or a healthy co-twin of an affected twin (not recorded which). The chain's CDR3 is CASSGGRFYGYTF.